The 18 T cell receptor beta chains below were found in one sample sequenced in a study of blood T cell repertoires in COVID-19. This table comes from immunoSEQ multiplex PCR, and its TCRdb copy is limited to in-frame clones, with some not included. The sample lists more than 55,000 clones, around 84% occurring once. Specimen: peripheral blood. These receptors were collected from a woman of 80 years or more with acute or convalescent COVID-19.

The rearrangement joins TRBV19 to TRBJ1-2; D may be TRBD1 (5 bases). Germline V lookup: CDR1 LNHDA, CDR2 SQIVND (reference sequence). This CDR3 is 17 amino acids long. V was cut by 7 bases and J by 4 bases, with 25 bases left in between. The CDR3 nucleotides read TGTGCCAGTACCTTAAATGGGGCAGGGTGGACTAGCTATGGCTACACCTTC. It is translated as CASTLNGAGWTSYGYTF.

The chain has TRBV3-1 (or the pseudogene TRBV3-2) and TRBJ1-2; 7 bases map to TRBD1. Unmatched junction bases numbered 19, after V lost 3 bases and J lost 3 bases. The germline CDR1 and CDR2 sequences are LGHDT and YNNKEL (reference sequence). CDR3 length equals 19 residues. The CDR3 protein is CASSHRRTGTQRGHYGYTF. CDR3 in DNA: TGTGCCAGCAGCCACCGTCGGACAGGAACACAGAGAGGTCACTATGGCTACACCTTC.

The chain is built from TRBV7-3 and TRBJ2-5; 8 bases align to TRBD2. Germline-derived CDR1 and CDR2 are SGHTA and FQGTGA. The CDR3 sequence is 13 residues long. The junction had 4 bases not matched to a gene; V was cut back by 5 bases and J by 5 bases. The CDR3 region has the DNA TGTGCCAGCAGCCCGGGGGGGCTGGAGACCCAGTACTTC. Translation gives CASSPGGLETQYF.

The CDR3 loop is CASSPQERDSTYGYTF. In DNA form, the CDR3 reads TGCGCCAGCAGCCCCCAGGAACGGGACAGCACCTATGGCTACACCTTC. The V call is TRBV4-1, the J call TRBJ1-2; 7 positions match TRBD1. Germline V gene sequence: CDR1 MGHRA, CDR2 YSYEKL. Trimming removed 4 bases from V and 4 bases from J; junction bases left unmatched: 12. The CDR3 runs 16 residues.

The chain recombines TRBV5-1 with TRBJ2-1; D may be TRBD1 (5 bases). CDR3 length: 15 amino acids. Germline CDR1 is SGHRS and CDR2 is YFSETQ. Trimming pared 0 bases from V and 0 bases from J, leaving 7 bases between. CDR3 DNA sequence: TGCGCCAGCAGCTTGGGACAGAGCTCCTACAATGAGCAGTTCTTC. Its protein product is CASSLGQSSYNEQFF.

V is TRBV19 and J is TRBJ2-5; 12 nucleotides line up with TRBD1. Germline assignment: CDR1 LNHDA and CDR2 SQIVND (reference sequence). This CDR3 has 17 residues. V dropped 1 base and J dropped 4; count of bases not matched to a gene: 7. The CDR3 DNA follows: TGTGCCAGTAGTATAGGGGCCGGGACAGGGGGCGTAGAGACCCAGTACTTC. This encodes CASSIGAGTGGVETQYF.

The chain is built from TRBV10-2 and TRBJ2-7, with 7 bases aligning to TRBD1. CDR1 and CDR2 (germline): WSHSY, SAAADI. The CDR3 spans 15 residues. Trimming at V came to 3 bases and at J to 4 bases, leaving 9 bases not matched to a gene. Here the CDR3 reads CASSDQGVPRYEQYF. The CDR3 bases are TGCGCCAGCAGTGACCAGGGGGTGCCACGGTACGAGCAGTACTTC.

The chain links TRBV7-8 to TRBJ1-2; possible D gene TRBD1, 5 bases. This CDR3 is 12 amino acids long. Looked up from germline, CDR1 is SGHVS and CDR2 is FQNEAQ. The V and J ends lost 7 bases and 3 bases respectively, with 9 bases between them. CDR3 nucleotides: TGTGCCAGCACCAGGGTGGACTATGGCTACACCTTC. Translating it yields CASTRVDYGYTF.

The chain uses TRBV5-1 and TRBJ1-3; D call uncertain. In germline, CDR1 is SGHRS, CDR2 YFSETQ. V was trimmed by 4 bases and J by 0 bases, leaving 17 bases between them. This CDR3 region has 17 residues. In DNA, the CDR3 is TGCGCCAGCAGCAACCGTATAGTCGGTAGCTCTGGAAACACCATATATTTT. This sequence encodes CASSNRIVGSSGNTIYF.

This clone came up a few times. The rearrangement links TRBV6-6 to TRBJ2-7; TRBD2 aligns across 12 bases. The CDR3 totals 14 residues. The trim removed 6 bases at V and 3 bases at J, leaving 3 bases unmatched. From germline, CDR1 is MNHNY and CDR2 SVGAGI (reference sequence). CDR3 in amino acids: CASSRLAGVYEQYF. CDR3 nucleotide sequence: TGTGCCAGCAGCCGACTAGCGGGGGTCTACGAGCAGTACTTC.

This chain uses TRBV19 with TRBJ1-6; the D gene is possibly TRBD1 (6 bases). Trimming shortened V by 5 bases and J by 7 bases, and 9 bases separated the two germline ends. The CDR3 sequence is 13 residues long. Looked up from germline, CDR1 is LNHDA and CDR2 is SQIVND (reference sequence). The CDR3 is CASSGQSNSPLHF. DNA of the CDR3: TGTGCCAGTAGTGGACAGTCCAATTCACCCCTCCACTTT.

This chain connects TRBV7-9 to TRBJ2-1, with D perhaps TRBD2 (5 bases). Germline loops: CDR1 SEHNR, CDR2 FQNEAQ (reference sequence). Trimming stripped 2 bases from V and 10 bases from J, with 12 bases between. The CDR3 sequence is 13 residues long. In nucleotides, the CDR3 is TGTGCCAGCAGCTTAAGGACTGTAGGCGAGCAGTTCTTC. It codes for CASSLRTVGEQFF. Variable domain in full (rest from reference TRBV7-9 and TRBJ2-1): DTGVSQNPRHKITKRGQNVTFRCDPISEHNRLYWYRQTLGQGPEFLTYFQNEAQLEKSRLLSDRFSAERPKGSFSTLEIQRTEQGDSAMYLCASSLRTVGEQFFGPGTRLTVL.

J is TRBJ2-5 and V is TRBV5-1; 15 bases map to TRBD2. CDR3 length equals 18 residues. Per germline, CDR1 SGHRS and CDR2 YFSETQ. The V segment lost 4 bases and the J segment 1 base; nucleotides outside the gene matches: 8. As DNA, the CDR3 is TGCGCCAGCAGCCCAAAATGGGGACTAGCGGGGGGCCAAGAGACCCAGTACTTC. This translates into CASSPKWGLAGGQETQYF.

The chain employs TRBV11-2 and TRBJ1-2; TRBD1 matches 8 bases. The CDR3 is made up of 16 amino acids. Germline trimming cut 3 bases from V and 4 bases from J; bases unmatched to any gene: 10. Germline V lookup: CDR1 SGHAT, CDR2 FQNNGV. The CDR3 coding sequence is TGTGCCAGCAGCTTCGGGACAGGTTCTTCAGCCTATGGCTACACCTTC. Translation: CASSFGTGSSAYGYTF.

For the CDR3, the DNA is TGTGCCAGCAGCTTAGTAAGTGCGGGGGTCAATGAGCAGTTCTTC. Translated, it gives CASSLVSAGVNEQFF. V gene TRBV11-3 combines with J gene TRBJ2-1, with 7 nucleotides matching TRBD2. The CDR3 loop spans 15 amino acids. Trimming removed 1 base from V and 6 bases from J; junction bases left unmatched: 6. Germline CDR1 is SGHNT and CDR2 is YENEEA.

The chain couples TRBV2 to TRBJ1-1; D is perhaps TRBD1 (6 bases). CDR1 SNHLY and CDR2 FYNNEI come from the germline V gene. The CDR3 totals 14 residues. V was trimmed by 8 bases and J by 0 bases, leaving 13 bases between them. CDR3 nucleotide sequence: TGTGCCAGCCCGCGGGGGCAGATGAACACTGAAGCTTTCTTT. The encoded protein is CASPRGQMNTEAFF.

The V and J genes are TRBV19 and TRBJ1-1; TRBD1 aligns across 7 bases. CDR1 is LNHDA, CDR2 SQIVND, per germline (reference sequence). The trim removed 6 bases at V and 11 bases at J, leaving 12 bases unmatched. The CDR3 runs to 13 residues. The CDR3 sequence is CASSETTQGRAFF. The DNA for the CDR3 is TGTGCCAGTAGCGAGACGACACAGGGGAGGGCTTTCTTT.

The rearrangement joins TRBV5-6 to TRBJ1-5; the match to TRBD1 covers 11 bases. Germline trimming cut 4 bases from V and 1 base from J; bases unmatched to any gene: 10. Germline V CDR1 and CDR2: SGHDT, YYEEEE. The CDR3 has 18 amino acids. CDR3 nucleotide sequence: TGTGCCAGCAGCCGCCGGACAGGGGGCGTTTGGAGCAATCAGCCCCAGCATTTT. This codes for CASSRRTGGVWSNQPQHF.